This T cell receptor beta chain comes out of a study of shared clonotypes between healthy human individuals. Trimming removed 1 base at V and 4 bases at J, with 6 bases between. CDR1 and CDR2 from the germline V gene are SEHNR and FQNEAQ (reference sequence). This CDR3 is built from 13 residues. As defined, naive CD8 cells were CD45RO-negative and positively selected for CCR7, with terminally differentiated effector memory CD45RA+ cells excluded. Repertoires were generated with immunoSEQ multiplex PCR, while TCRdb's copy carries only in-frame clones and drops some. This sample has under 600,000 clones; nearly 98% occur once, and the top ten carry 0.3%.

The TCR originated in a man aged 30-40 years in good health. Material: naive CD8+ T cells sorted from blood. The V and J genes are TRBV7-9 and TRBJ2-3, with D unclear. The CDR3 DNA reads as TGTGCCAGCAGCTTAGTGGTGTCAGATACGCAGTATTTT. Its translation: CASSLVVSDTQYF.